The clone carrying this T cell receptor beta chain was seen only once. A junction boundary mismatches the germline segment, possibly from a read error. The table came from immunoSEQ multiplex PCR; TCRdb's copy has only in-frame clones and leaves some out. The sample shows around 19,000 clones, under 95% of them seen only once. This sample is part of a study of lymphopenia after photon versus proton radiotherapy. The sequence came from a woman between 40 and 55 years old with cholangiocarcinoma. The starting material was peripheral blood, obtained from a patient treated with photon-based radiotherapy.

CDR3 in amino acids: CASSMKTEAFF. In DNA form, the CDR3 reads TGTGCCAGTAGTATGAAAACTGAAGCTTTCTTT. The chain couples TRBV19 to TRBJ1-1; no reliable D call. The CDR3 runs 11 residues. Germline V gene lookup returns CDR1 LNHDA and CDR2 SQIVND (reference sequence). Full variable domain (remainder filled in from reference TRBV19 and TRBJ1-1): DGGITQSPKYLFRKEGQNVTLSCEQNLNHDAMYWYRQDPGQGLRLIYYSQIVNDFQKGDIAEGYSVSREKKESFPLTVTSAQKNPTAFYLCASSMKTEAFFGQGTRLTVV.